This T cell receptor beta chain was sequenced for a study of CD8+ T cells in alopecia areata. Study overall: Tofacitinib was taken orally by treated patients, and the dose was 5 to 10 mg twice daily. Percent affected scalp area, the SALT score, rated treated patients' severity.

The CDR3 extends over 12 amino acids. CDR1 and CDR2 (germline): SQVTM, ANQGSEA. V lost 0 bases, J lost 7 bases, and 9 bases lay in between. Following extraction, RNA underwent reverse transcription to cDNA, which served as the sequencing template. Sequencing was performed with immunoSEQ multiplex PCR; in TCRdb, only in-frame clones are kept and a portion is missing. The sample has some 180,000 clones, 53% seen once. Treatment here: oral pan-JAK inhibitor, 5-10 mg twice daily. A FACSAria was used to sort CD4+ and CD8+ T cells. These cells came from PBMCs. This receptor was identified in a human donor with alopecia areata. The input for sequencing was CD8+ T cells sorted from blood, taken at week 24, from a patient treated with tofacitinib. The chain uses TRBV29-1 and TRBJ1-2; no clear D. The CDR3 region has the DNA TGCAGCGTTGAAGATATAGGATTTGGCTACACCTTC. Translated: CSVEDIGFGYTF.